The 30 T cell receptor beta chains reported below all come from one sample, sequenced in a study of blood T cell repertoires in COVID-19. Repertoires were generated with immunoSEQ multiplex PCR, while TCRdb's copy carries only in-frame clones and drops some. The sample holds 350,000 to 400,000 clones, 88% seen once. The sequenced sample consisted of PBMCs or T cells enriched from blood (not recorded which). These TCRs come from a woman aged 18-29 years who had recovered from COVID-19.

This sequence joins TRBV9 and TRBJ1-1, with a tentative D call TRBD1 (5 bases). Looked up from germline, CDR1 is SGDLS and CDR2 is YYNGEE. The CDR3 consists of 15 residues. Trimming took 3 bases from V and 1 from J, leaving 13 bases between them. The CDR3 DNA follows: TGTGCCAGCAGCGCCTTGACAGTAGGGAACACTGAAGCTTTCTTT. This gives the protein CASSALTVGNTEAFF. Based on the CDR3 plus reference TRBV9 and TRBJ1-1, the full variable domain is DSGVTQTPKHLITATGQRVTLRCSPRSGDLSVYWYQQSLDQGLQFLIQYYNGEERAKGNILERFSAQQFPDLHSELNLSSLELGDSALYFCASSALTVGNTEAFFGQGTRLTVV.

The CDR3 nucleotides are TGTGCCAGCAGCTTGGAAGGACAGACCTCTGGAAACACCATATATTTT. It codes for CASSLEGQTSGNTIYF. The chain employs TRBV7-9 and TRBJ1-3, with a tentative D call TRBD1 (6 bases). The V and J ends lost 3 bases and 0 bases respectively, with 12 bases between them. In germline, CDR1 is SEHNR, CDR2 FQNEAQ (reference sequence). This CDR3 is built from 16 residues.

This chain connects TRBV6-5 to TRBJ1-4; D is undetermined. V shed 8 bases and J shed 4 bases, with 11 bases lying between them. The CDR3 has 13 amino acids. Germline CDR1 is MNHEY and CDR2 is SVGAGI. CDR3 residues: CASGRAFNEKLFF. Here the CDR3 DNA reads TGTGCCAGCGGGCGGGCCTTTAATGAAAAACTGTTTTTT.

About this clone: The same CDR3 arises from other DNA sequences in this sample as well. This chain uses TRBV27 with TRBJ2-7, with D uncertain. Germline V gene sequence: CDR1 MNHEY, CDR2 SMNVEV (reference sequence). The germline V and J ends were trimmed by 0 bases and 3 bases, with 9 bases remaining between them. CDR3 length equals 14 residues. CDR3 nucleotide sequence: TGTGCCAGCAGTTTATCGCCAGGCAGCTACGAGCAGTACTTC. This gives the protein CASSLSPGSYEQYF.

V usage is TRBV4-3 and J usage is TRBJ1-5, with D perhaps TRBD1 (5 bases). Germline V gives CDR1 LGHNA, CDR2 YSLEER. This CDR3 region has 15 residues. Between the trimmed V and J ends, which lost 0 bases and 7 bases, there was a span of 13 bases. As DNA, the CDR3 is TGCGCCAGCAGCCAAGATGGGGGGGTAAGACAGCCCCAGCATTTT. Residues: CASSQDGGVRQPQHF.

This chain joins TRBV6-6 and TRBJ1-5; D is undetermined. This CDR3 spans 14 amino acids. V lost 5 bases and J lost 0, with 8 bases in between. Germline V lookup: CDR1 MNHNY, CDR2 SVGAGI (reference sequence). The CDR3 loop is CASSGGISNQPQHF. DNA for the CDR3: TGTGCCAGCAGTGGAGGAATTAGCAATCAGCCCCAGCATTTT.

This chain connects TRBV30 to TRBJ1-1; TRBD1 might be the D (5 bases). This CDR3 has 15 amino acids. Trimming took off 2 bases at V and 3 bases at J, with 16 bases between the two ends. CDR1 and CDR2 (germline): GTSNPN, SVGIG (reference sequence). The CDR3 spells CAWSITGLRDTEAFF. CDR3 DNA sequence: TGTGCCTGGAGTATCACAGGCCTCAGGGACACTGAAGCTTTCTTT.

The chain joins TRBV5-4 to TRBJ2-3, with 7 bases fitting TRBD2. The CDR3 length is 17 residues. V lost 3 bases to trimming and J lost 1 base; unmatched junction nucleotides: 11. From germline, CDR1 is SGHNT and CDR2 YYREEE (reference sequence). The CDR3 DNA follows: TGTGCCAGCAGCTCCATAATGAGCGGGGTCGGCACAGATACGCAGTATTTT. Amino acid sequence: CASSSIMSGVGTDTQYF. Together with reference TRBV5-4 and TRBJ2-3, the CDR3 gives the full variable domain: ETGVTQSPTHLIKTRGQQVTLRCSSQSGHNTVSWYQQALGQGPQFIFQYYREEENGRGNFPPRFSGLQFPNYSSELNVNALELDDSALYLCASSSIMSGVGTDTQYFGPGTRLTVL.

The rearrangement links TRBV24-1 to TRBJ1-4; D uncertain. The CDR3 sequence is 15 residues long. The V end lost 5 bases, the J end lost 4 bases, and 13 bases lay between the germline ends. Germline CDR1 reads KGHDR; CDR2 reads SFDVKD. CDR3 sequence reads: CATSARTEYNEKLFF. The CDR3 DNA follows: TGTGCCACCAGTGCCAGAACAGAGTATAATGAAAAACTGTTTTTT.

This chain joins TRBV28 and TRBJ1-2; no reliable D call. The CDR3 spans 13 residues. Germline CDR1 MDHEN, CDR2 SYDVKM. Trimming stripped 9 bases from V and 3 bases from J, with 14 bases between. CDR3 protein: CASEKDVDYGYTF. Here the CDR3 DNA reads TGTGCCAGTGAAAAAGATGTAGACTATGGCTACACCTTC.

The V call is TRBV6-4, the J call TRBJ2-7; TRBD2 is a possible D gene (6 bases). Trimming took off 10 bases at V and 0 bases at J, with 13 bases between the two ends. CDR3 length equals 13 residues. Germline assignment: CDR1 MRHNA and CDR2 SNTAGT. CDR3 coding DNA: TGTGCCAATGGAAGGAGGGACTCCTACGAGCAGTACTTC. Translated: CANGRRDSYEQYF.

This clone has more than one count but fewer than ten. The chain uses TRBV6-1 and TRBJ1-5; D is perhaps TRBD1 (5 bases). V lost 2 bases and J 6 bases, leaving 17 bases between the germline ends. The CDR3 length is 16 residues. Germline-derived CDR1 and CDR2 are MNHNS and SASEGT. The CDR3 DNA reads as TGTGCCAGCAGTGAATCGGTGTGGGGGGTTGGTCAGCCCCAGCATTTT. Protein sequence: CASSESVWGVGQPQHF.

CDR3 protein: CARSLWRGDYTGELFF. The CDR3 DNA is TGTGCCAGAAGCTTATGGCGGGGGGATTACACCGGGGAGCTGTTTTTT. The chain recombines TRBV5-3 with TRBJ2-2; 8 bases line up with TRBD2. TRBV5-3 is labeled an ORF, and its function is uncertain. The CDR3 spans 16 residues. The V and J ends lost 2 bases and 3 bases, in that order; junction bases with no gene match: 6.

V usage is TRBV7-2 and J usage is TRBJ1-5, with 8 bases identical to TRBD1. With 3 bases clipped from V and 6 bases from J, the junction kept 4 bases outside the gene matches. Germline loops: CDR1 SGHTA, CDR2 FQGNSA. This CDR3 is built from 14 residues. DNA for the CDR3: TGTGCCAGCAGCTTTACAGGGGGAGGTCAGCCCCAGCATTTT. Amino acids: CASSFTGGGQPQHF.

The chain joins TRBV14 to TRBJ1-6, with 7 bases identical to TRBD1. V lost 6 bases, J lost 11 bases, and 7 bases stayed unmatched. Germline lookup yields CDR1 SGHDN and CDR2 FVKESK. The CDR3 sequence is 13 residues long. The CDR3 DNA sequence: TGTGCCAGCAGTTCAATACAGGGGACACCCCTCCACTTT. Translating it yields CASSSIQGTPLHF.

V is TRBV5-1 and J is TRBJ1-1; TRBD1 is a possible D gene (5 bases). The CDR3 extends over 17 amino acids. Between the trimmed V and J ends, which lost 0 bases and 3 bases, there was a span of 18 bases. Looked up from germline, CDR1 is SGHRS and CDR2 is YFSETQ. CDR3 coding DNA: TGCGCCAGCAGCTTGGATGCGACAGCAAAATCGCACACTGAAGCTTTCTTT. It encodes CASSLDATAKSHTEAFF.

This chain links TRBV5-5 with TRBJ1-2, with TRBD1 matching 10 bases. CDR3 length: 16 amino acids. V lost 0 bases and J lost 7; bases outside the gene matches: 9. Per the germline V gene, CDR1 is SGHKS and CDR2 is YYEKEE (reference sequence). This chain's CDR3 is CASSLGVTGGDAGYTF. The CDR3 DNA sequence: TGTGCCAGCAGCTTGGGGGTGACAGGGGGCGACGCTGGCTACACCTTC.

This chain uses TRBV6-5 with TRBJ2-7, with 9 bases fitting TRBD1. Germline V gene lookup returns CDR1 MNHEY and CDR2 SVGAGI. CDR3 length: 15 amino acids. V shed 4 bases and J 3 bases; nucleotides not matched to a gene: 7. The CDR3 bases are TGTGCCAGCAGTTCACAGGGGGCGGGGAACTACGAGCAGTACTTC. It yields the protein CASSSQGAGNYEQYF.

The DNA for the CDR3 is TGCGCCAGCAGATCAAGGACAACCCCGAACACCGGGGAGCTGTTTTTT. Encoded protein: CASRSRTTPNTGELFF. V gene TRBV10-1 combines with J gene TRBJ2-2, with a weak D call TRBD1 (5 bases). The V end was cut by 6 bases, the J end by 0 bases, with 14 bases between. The CDR3 is 16 amino acids. The germline V gene has CDR1 WNHNN and CDR2 SYGVQD (reference sequence).

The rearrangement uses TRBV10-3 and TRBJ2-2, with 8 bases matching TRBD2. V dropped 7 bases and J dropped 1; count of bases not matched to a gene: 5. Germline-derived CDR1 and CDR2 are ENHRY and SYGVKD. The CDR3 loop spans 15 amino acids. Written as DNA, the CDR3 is TGTGCCATCAAGAACACTAGCGGGAACACCGGGGAGCTGTTTTTT. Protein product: CAIKNTSGNTGELFF.

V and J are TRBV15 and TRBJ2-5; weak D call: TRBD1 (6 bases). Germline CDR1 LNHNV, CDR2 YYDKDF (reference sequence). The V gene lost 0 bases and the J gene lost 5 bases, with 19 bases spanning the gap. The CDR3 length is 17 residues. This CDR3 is CATSRDLEQPTGETQYF. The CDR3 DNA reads TGTGCCACCAGCAGAGATCTCGAGCAGCCCACAGGGGAGACCCAGTACTTC.

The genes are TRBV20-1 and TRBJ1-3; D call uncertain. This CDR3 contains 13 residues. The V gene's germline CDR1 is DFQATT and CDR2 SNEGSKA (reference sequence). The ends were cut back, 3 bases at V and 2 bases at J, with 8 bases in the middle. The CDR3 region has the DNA TGCAGTGCTAGTGGGCTCCCTGGAAACACCATATATTTT. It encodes CSASGLPGNTIYF.

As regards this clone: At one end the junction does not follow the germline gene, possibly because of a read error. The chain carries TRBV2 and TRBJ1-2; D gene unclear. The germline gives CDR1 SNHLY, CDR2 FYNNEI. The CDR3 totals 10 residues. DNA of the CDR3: TGTGCCAGCAGTAGAGAACGGGGTTTCTTC. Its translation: CASSRERGFF.

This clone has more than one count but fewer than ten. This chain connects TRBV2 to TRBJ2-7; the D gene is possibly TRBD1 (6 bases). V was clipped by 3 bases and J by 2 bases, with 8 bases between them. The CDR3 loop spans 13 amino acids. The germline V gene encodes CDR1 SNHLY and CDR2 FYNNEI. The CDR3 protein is CASSERTAYEQYF. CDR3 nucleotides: TGTGCCAGCAGTGAGAGGACAGCCTACGAGCAGTACTTC.

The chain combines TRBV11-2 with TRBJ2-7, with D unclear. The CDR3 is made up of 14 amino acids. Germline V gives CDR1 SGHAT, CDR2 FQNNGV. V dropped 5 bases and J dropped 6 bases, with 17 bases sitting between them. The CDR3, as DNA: TGTGCCAGCAGCAACCCCGGTCCTCAAGCCGAGCAGTACTTC. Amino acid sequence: CASSNPGPQAEQYF.

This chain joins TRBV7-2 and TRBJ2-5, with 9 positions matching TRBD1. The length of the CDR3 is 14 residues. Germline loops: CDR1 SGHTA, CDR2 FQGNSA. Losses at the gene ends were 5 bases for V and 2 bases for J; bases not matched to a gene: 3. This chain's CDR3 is CASSRDREQETQYF. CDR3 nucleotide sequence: TGTGCCAGCAGCCGGGACAGGGAGCAAGAGACCCAGTACTTC.

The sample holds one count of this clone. This CDR3 reads CASSLRSGGGRNNEQFF. CDR3 nucleotide sequence: TGTGCCAGCAGCCTCCGCTCGGGCGGGGGGCGAAACAATGAGCAGTTCTTC. The J gene is TRBJ2-1, the V gene TRBV11-3; 8 positions agree with TRBD2. The V gene's germline CDR1 is SGHNT and CDR2 YENEEA. This CDR3 comprises 17 residues. Losses at the gene ends were 5 bases for V and 5 bases for J; bases not matched to a gene: 14.

This chain's CDR3 is CASSEEVGQPQHF. CDR3 nucleotides: TGTGCCAGCAGCGAGGAGGTGGGACAGCCCCAGCATTTT. This rearrangement joins TRBV9 to TRBJ1-5; the D is unclear. V lost 3 bases to trimming and J lost 7 bases, with 11 bases between them. This CDR3 is built from 13 residues. Looked up from germline, CDR1 is SGDLS and CDR2 is YYNGEE. Together with reference TRBV9 and TRBJ1-5, the CDR3 gives the full variable domain: DSGVTQTPKHLITATGQRVTLRCSPRSGDLSVYWYQQSLDQGLQFLIQYYNGEERAKGNILERFSAQQFPDLHSELNLSSLELGDSALYFCASSEEVGQPQHFGDGTRLSIL.

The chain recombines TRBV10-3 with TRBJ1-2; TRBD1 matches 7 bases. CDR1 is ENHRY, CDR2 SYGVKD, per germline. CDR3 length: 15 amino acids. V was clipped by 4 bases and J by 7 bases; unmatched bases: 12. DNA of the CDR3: TGTGCCATCAGTGGTTGGGACAGCGCAAGCGGTGGCTACACCTTC. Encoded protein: CAISGWDSASGGYTF.

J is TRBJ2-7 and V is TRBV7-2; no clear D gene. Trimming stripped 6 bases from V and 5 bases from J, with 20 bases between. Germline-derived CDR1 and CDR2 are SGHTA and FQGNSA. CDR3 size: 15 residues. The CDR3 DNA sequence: TGTGCCAGCAGTGAAGGCCTGACAAGGCTTAACGAGCAGTACTTC. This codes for CASSEGLTRLNEQYF.